Listed below are T cell receptor beta chains from one sample, sequenced in a study of neurological immune-mediated disorders. TCRdb passed the 5' RACE reads through MiXCR, listing each CDR3 protein once. The sample lists roughly 80,000 distinct CDR3 sequences, around 9.9% occurring once. The sequencing input was PBMCs. All receptors derive from a man aged 45 to 65 in good health. Both conserved end residues are trimmed from each CDR3. A row's size may be missing; if present it is once, few, many or a size class.

clone_size: many; v_call: TRBV29-1; j_call: TRBJ1-5; cdr3_aa: SVALDSSNQPQH
clone_size: many; v_call: TRBV28; j_call: TRBJ2-2; cdr3_aa: ASRPGGSTGELF
clone_size: -; v_call: TRBV28; j_call: TRBJ2-1; cdr3_aa: ASRPGTGAYEQF
clone_size: many; v_call: TRBV3-1; j_call: TRBJ2-3; cdr3_aa: ASSQARDSTTDTQY
clone_size: few; v_call: TRBV18; j_call: TRBJ2-2; cdr3_aa: ASSPTSATNTGELF
clone_size: -; v_call: TRBV9; j_call: TRBJ2-7; cdr3_aa: VSSAGSGGYEQY
clone_size: many; v_call: TRBV20-1; j_call: TRBJ1-6; cdr3_aa: SALRNTFASPLH
clone_size: few; v_call: TRBV11-3; j_call: TRBJ2-1; cdr3_aa: ASSRRTGDYNEQF
clone_size: many; v_call: TRBV5-6; j_call: TRBJ2-3; cdr3_aa: ASSRDREQDTQY
clone_size: many; v_call: TRBV7-2; j_call: TRBJ1-1; cdr3_aa: ASSLDPGTEAF
clone_size: -; v_call: TRBV18; j_call: TRBJ2-7; cdr3_aa: ASSLRDSPLEQY
clone_size: many; v_call: TRBV20-1; j_call: TRBJ1-2; cdr3_aa: SAPKKGAGGYT
clone_size: many; v_call: TRBV28; j_call: TRBJ2-4; cdr3_aa: ASRSGTVGKNIQY
clone_size: many; v_call: TRBV9; j_call: TRBJ2-2; cdr3_aa: ASSVAGGENTGELF
clone_size: many; v_call: TRBV7-9; j_call: TRBJ2-5; cdr3_aa: ASSLGQAQETQY
clone_size: -; v_call: TRBV6-2/TRBV6-3; j_call: TRBJ2-5; cdr3_aa: ASSYSGDSQETRY
clone_size: many; v_call: TRBV9; j_call: TRBJ1-4; cdr3_aa: ASSAGDRWSEKLF
clone_size: many; v_call: TRBV7-6; j_call: TRBJ2-5; cdr3_aa: ASSLGSGVGQTQY
clone_size: -; v_call: TRBV29-1; j_call: TRBJ2-4; cdr3_aa: SVFGGNIQY
clone_size: -; v_call: TRBV7-2; j_call: TRBJ2-1; cdr3_aa: VSSARRSGTYNEQF
clone_size: many; v_call: TRBV11-3; j_call: TRBJ2-4; cdr3_aa: ASSLTGADIQY
clone_size: many; v_call: TRBV2; j_call: TRBJ1-2; cdr3_aa: ASSDRGYGYT
clone_size: few; v_call: TRBV27; j_call: TRBJ2-7; cdr3_aa: ASSISGGVGEQY
clone_size: many; v_call: TRBV28; j_call: TRBJ2-7; cdr3_aa: ASSGRREQY
clone_size: few; v_call: TRBV12-3/TRBV12-4; j_call: TRBJ1-2; cdr3_aa: ASSLDNQYGYT
clone_size: -; v_call: TRBV28; j_call: TRBJ2-5; cdr3_aa: ASTGGDRWRETQY
clone_size: -; v_call: TRBV7-2; j_call: TRBJ2-7; cdr3_aa: ASSLNVASSYEQY
clone_size: many; v_call: TRBV5-1; j_call: TRBJ2-2; cdr3_aa: ASSPTSKETGELF
clone_size: many; v_call: TRBV5-1; j_call: TRBJ2-1; cdr3_aa: ASSLEGQGTHEQF
clone_size: -; v_call: TRBV10-3; j_call: TRBJ2-6; cdr3_aa: AISESGQGASGANVLT
clone_size: many; v_call: TRBV7-2; j_call: TRBJ2-7; cdr3_aa: ASSLEGTGPYEQY
clone_size: many; v_call: TRBV20-1; j_call: TRBJ1-2; cdr3_aa: SASEQGADEGYT
clone_size: many; v_call: TRBV3-1; j_call: TRBJ2-5; cdr3_aa: ASSQSEYSKETQY
clone_size: -; v_call: TRBV7-2; j_call: TRBJ2-1; cdr3_aa: ASSGTGVVNEQF
clone_size: many; v_call: TRBV5-1; j_call: TRBJ2-1; cdr3_aa: ASGSSEIYNEQF
clone_size: many; v_call: TRBV15; j_call: TRBJ2-7; cdr3_aa: ATSRDEESRQY
clone_size: many; v_call: TRBV6-2/TRBV6-3; j_call: TRBJ2-3; cdr3_aa: ASSYGGSSTDTQY
clone_size: many; v_call: TRBV6-5; j_call: TRBJ2-3; cdr3_aa: ASSYDRGRADTQY
clone_size: many; v_call: TRBV6-2/TRBV6-3; j_call: TRBJ1-5; cdr3_aa: ASRSTVQSQPQH
clone_size: many; v_call: TRBV15; j_call: TRBJ2-7; cdr3_aa: ATSREGQGYEQY
clone_size: many; v_call: TRBV7-6; j_call: TRBJ1-2; cdr3_aa: ASSLEYRPDNYGYT
clone_size: many; v_call: TRBV7-2; j_call: TRBJ2-3; cdr3_aa: ASSPSGRARTQY
clone_size: -; v_call: TRBV7-2; j_call: TRBJ2-7; cdr3_aa: ASSLAVDWTYEQY
clone_size: many; v_call: TRBV20-1; j_call: TRBJ2-7; cdr3_aa: SATSRQGYEQY
clone_size: few; v_call: TRBV10-3; j_call: TRBJ2-5; cdr3_aa: AISEASQETQY
clone_size: many; v_call: TRBV20-1; j_call: TRBJ2-4; cdr3_aa: SARTPQILSSGIRADIQY
clone_size: -; v_call: TRBV24-1; j_call: TRBJ2-2; cdr3_aa: ATSDLRRGVDNTGELF
clone_size: -; v_call: TRBV5-5; j_call: TRBJ2-7; cdr3_aa: ASSSQGGSGYEQY
clone_size: many; v_call: TRBV19; j_call: TRBJ2-7; cdr3_aa: ASSTWTTTYEQY